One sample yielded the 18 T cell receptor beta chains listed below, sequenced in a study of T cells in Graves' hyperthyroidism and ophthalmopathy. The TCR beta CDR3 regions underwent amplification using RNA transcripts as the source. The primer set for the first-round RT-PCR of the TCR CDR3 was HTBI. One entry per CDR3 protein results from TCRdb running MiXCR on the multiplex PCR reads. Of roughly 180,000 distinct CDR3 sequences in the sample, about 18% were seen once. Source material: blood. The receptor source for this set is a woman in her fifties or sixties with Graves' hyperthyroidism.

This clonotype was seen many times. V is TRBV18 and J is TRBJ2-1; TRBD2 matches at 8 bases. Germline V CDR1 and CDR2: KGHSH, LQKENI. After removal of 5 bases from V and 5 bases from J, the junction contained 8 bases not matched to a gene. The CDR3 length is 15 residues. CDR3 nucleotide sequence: TGTGCCAGCTCATCGCCCGGGACTAGAAACAATGAGCAGTTCTTC. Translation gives CASSSPGTRNNEQFF.

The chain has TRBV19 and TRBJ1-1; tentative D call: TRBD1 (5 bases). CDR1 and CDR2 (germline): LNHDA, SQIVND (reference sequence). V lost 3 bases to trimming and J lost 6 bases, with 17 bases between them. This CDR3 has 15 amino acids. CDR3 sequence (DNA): TGTGCCAGTAGTATCAGTTTCCGAGGGGCGGCTGAAGCTTTCTTT. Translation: CASSISFRGAAEAFF.

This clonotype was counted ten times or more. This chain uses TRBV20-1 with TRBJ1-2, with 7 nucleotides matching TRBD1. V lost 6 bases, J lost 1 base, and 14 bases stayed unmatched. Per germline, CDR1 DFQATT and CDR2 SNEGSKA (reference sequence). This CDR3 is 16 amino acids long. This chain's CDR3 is CSALIYYRDSNYGYTF. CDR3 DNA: TGCAGTGCCCTAATTTACTACCGGGACAGTAACTATGGCTACACCTTC.

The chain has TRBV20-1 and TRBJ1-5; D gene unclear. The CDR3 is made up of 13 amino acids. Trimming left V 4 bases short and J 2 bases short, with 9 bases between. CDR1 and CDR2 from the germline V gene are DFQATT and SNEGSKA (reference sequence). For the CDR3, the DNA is TGCAGTGCTACTCGCGGTGGCAATCAGCCCCAGCATTTT. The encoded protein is CSATRGGNQPQHF.

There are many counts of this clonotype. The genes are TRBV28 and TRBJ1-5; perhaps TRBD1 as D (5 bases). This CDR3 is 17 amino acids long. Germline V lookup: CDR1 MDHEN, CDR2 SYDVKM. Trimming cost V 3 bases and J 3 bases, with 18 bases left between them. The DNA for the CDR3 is TGTGCCAGCAGTTTTCCCCCCGGGGCAGGATTCAATCAGCCCCAGCATTTT. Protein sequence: CASSFPPGAGFNQPQHF.

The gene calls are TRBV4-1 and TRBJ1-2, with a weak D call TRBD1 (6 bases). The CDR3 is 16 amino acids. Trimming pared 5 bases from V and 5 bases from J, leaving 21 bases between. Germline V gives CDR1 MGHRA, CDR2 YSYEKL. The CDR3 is CASSEVGPLGAYGYTF. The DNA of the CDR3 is TGCGCCAGCAGCGAGGTGGGTCCACTGGGGGCTTATGGCTACACCTTC.

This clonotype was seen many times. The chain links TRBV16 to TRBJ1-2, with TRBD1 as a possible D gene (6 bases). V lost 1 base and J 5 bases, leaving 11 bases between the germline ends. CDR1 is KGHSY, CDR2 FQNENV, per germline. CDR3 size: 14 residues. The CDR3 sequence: CASSQFGQSYGYTF. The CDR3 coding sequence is TGTGCCAGCAGCCAATTCGGACAGTCTTATGGCTACACCTTC.

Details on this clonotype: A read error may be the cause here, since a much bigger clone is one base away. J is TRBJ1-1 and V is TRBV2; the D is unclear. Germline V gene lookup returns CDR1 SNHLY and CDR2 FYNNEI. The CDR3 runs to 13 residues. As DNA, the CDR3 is TGTACCAGCCATCATACTCAAAGTGGTGAAGCTTTCTTT. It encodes CTSHHTQSGEAFF.

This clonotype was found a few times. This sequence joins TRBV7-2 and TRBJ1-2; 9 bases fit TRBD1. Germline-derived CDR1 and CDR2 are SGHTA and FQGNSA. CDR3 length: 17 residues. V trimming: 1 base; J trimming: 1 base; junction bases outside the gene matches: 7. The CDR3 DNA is TGTGCCAGCAGCTTAGGGACAGGGGAAGGGCTTAACTATGGCTACACCTTC. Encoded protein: CASSLGTGEGLNYGYTF.

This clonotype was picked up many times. CDR3 sequence reads: CASSRIRQDGYGYTF. CDR3 in DNA: TGTGCCAGCAGTCGAATTCGACAGGACGGATATGGCTACACCTTC. The chain recombines TRBV6-1 with TRBJ1-2, with D possibly being TRBD1 (6 bases). Germline V gene sequence: CDR1 MNHNS, CDR2 SASEGT. The CDR3 runs to 15 residues. With 5 bases removed from V and 5 bases from J, the gap between germline ends came to 18 bases.

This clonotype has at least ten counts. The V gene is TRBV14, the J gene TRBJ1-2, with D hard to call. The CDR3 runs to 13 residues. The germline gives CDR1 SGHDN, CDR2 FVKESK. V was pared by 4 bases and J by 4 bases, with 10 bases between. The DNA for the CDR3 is TGTGCCAGCAGCCGAGTGGCAGCCTATGGCTACACCTTC. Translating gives CASSRVAAYGYTF.

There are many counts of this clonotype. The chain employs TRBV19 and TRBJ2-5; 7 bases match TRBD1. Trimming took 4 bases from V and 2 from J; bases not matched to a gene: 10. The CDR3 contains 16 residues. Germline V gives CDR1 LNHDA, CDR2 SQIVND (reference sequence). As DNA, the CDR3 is TGTGCCAGTAGTAAGGCCGGGACAGCGGCTCAAGAGACCCAGTACTTC. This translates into CASSKAGTAAQETQYF.

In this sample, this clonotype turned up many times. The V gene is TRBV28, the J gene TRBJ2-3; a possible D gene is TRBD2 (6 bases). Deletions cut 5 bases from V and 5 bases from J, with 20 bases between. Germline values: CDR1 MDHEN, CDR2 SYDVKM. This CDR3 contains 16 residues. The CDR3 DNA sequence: TGTGCCAGCAGTAGCGGGTTGGGGCCAGGTAAAGATACGCAGTATTTT. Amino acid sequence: CASSSGLGPGKDTQYF. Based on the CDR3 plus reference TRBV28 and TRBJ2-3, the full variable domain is DVKVTQSSRYLVKRTGEKVFLECVQDMDHENMFWYRQDPGLGLRLIYFSYDVKMKEKGDIPEGYSVSREKKERFSLILESASTNQTSMYLCASSSGLGPGKDTQYFGPGTRLTVL.

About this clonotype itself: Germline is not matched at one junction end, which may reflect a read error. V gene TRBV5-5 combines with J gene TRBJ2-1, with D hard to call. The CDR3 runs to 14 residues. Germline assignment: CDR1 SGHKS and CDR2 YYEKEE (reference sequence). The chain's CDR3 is CASSLVQSYNEQFF. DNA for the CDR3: TGCGCCAGCAGCTTGGTTCAGTCCTACAATGAGCAGTTCTTC.

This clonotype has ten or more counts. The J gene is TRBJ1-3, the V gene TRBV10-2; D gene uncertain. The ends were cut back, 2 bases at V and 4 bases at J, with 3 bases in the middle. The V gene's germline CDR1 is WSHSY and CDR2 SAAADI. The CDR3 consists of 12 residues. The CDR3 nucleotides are TGCGCCAGCAGTGAGGAGGGAAACACCATATATTTT. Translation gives CASSEEGNTIYF.

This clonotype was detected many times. The CDR3 DNA reads TGTGCCAGCAGTGGACCCGGGACACTAAGCTCCTACAATGAGCAGTTCTTC. Translation: CASSGPGTLSSYNEQFF. V usage is TRBV6-1 and J usage is TRBJ2-1; a weak D match, TRBD1 (6 bases). V gave up 4 bases and J gave up 0 bases, with 16 bases separating them. Germline V CDR1 and CDR2: MNHNS, SASEGT. The CDR3 loop spans 17 amino acids.

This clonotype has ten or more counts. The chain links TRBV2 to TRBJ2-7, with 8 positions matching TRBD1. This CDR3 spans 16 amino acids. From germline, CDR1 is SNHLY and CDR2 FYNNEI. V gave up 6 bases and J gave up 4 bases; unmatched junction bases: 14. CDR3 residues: CASSPEDGQGEYEQYF. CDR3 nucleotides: TGTGCCAGCAGCCCGGAAGATGGACAGGGAGAGTACGAGCAGTACTTC.

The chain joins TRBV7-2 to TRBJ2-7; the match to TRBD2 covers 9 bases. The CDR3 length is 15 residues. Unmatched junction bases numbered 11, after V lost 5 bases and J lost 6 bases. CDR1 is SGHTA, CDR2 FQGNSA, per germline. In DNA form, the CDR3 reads TGTGCCAGCAGCACCTTGTCTAGCGGGGTATCCGAGCAGTACTTC. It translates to CASSTLSSGVSEQYF.